This T cell receptor (beta chain) is drawn from a study of cytomegalovirus exposure and HLA in healthy donors. Broader study findings: In an earlier analysis, most TCR beta V segments were productive about 87% or about 30% of the time. The availability of immune exposure information extended only to CMV serostatus.

Per germline, CDR1 LNHDA and CDR2 SQIVND (reference sequence). The CDR3 is made up of 16 amino acids. After removal of 7 bases from V and 5 bases from J, the junction contained 13 bases not matched to a gene. Healthy bone marrow donors supplied every sample. As concerns this clone: As yet, its antigen is unknown.

The PCR was carried out with 60 Vbeta primers and 13 Jbeta primers. The method was immunoSEQ multiplex PCR; TCRdb's version includes in-frame clones alone and lacks a portion of them. The sample includes fewer than 140,000 clones, approximately 70% of them seen just once. This chain uses TRBV19 with TRBJ1-3, with 8 bases identical to TRBD1. This TCR came from a boy younger than 18 in good health and CMV-seronegative. The sample comprised PBMCs. CDR3 nucleotides: TGTGCCAGTACCCCTGGGCTCAGGGGGCGAAGAAACACCATATATTTT. Translated: CASTPGLRGRRNTIYF.